This T cell receptor (beta chain) was found in a study of technical replicates of blood from a handful of donors. The CDR3 is 12 residues long. V was trimmed by 9 bases and J by 6 bases, leaving 15 bases between them. Per germline, CDR1 MNHEY and CDR2 SMNVEV (reference sequence). Assay: immunoSEQ multiplex PCR; the TCRdb copy retains only in-frame clones and omits some. Of more than 65,000 clones listed, about 81% are singletons. The clonotype was recovered from a human donor in good health. Some clones in this sample may be carry-over from other donors' samples. V usage is TRBV27 and J usage is TRBJ2-7; tentatively, D is TRBD2 (6 bases). The specimen sequenced was PBMCs. In DNA, the CDR3 is TGTGCCAGTAGCGGTTGGAAGGGCGAGCAGTACTTC. This translates into CASSGWKGEQYF.